The 18 T cell receptor beta chains below were found in one sample sequenced in a study of blood T cell repertoires in COVID-19. Assay used: immunoSEQ multiplex PCR; TCRdb lists only in-frame clones, some missing. The sample gives about 280,000 clones, around 86% of which show up once; 3% is in the top ten. The material sequenced was peripheral blood. Receptors originate from a woman in her thirties with active or convalescent COVID-19.

The rearrangement links TRBV7-6 to TRBJ1-3; a weak D match, TRBD1 (5 bases). The CDR3 runs 14 residues. Germline CDR1 SGHVS, CDR2 FNYEAQ. V lost 6 bases to trimming and J lost 0 bases, with 9 bases between them. The CDR3 spells CASRSDSSGNTIYF. Written as DNA, the CDR3 is TGTGCCAGCAGGTCCGACAGCTCTGGAAACACCATATATTTT.

The CDR3 region is CASSLARAVNEQFF. In DNA, the CDR3 is TGTGCCAGCAGCTTAGCGCGGGCTGTCAATGAGCAGTTCTTC. The chain uses TRBV7-2 and TRBJ2-1; possible D gene TRBD2, 5 bases. V was cut by 0 bases and J by 6 bases, with 9 bases left in between. This CDR3 region has 14 residues. Germline CDR1 SGHTA, CDR2 FQGNSA.

The chain links TRBV19 to TRBJ1-3; no reliable D call. CDR3 length: 16 amino acids. V lost 3 bases, J lost 0 bases, and 12 bases lay in between. CDR1 is LNHDA and CDR2 is SQIVND in the germline V gene (reference sequence). This CDR3 is CASSIRSSGSGNTIYF. CDR3 DNA: TGTGCCAGTAGTATCCGGTCCTCGGGCTCTGGAAACACCATATATTTT.

The gene calls are TRBV21-1 and TRBJ2-7; TRBD1, the table's D call, lacks a check against the DNA. TRBV21-1 is given as a pseudogene. The CDR3 totals 11 residues. Here the CDR3 reads CALPRPRTEDF. The DNA of the CDR3 is TGTGCCCTCCCCAGACCCCGGACAGAAGACTTC.

The V gene is TRBV2, the J gene TRBJ2-5; D might be TRBD2 (6 bases). Germline V gene sequence: CDR1 SNHLY, CDR2 FYNNEI. Trimming shortened V by 3 bases and J by 7 bases, and 15 bases separated the two germline ends. The CDR3 is made up of 14 amino acids. As DNA, the CDR3 is TGTGCCAGCAGTGAGAGGACTACCTCGGGGACCCAGTACTTC. Protein sequence: CASSERTTSGTQYF.

The chain joins TRBV28 to TRBJ1-2; 10 bases map to TRBD1. CDR1 is MDHEN and CDR2 is SYDVKM in the germline V gene. V lost 3 bases to trimming and J lost 4 bases; unmatched junction nucleotides: 11. The CDR3 contains 17 residues. The CDR3 DNA reads as TGTGCCAGCAGTTTTAGCGTCCGGGACAGGGGTTTCTATGGCTACACCTTC. This gives the protein CASSFSVRDRGFYGYTF.

The chain is built from TRBV19 and TRBJ1-5, with D possibly TRBD1 on 5 matching bases. The CDR3 sequence is 14 residues long. V lost 0 bases and J lost 11, with 14 bases in between. The germline CDR1 and CDR2 sequences are LNHDA and SQIVND (reference sequence). The CDR3 spells CASSIDRARVAQHF. As DNA, the CDR3 is TGTGCCAGTAGTATAGATCGGGCCAGGGTGGCCCAGCATTTT.

This chain uses TRBV18 with TRBJ2-6; the D is unclear. This CDR3 has 17 residues. CDR1 is KGHSH, CDR2 LQKENI, per germline. Trimming removed 4 bases at V and 1 base at J, with 14 bases between. CDR3 region: CASSHQNQASGANVLTF. The CDR3 region has the DNA TGTGCCAGCTCACACCAGAACCAGGCATCTGGGGCCAACGTCCTGACTTTC. Variable domain in full (rest from reference TRBV18 and TRBJ2-6): NAGVMQNPRHLVRRRGQEARLRCSPMKGHSHVYWYRQLPEEGLKFMVYLQKENIIDESGMPKERFSAEFPKEGPSILRIQQVVRGDSAAYFCASSHQNQASGANVLTFGAGSRLTVL.

This chain joins TRBV18 and TRBJ1-2; the D gene is possibly TRBD1 (6 bases). The CDR3 is made up of 15 amino acids. Germline lookup yields CDR1 KGHSH and CDR2 LQKENI. V was shortened by 8 bases and J by 1 base, with 17 bases between the two germline ends. The DNA for the CDR3 is TGTGCCAGCACCCGGGACAACATTTTTAACTATGGCTACACCTTC. This translates into CASTRDNIFNYGYTF.

This rearrangement joins TRBV13 to TRBJ2-3; 7 bases map to TRBD1. With 6 bases clipped from V and 6 bases from J, the junction kept 6 bases outside the gene matches. Germline V gives CDR1 PRHDT, CDR2 FYEKMQ (reference sequence). This CDR3 has 13 residues. The CDR3 DNA sequence: TGTGCCAGCAGGCTGGACAGGTTGGATACGCAGTATTTT. Its protein is CASRLDRLDTQYF.

The rearrangement uses TRBV19 and TRBJ1-2, with TRBD1 as a possible D gene (5 bases). CDR3 size: 14 residues. Looked up from germline, CDR1 is LNHDA and CDR2 is SQIVND (reference sequence). The germline V and J ends were trimmed by 8 bases and 8 bases, with 21 bases remaining between them. CDR3 residues: CASAGFSLHEGYTF. CDR3 coding DNA: TGTGCCAGTGCAGGGTTTTCGCTCCATGAGGGCTACACCTTC.

V and J are TRBV6-1 and TRBJ1-6, with 8 bases aligning to TRBD1. This CDR3 is built from 16 residues. The germline CDR1 and CDR2 sequences are MNHNS and SASEGT. After removal of 0 bases from V and 7 bases from J, the junction contained 5 bases not matched to a gene. The CDR3, as DNA: TGTGCCAGCAGTGAAGCGACAGGGGACGGGAATTCACCCCTCCACTTT. It specifies CASSEATGDGNSPLHF.

V gene TRBV7-8 combines with J gene TRBJ1-6, with a weak D call TRBD1 (6 bases). The germline CDR1 and CDR2 sequences are SGHVS and FQNEAQ. V was trimmed by 4 bases and J by 7 bases, leaving 11 bases between them. The CDR3 sequence is 14 residues long. In nucleotides, the CDR3 is TGTGCCAGCAGCTCGACAGGTTCCAATTCACCCCTCCACTTT. This sequence encodes CASSSTGSNSPLHF. Full variable domain (outside the CDR3, taken from reference TRBV7-8 and TRBJ1-6): GAGVSQSPRYKVAKRGQDVALRCDPISGHVSLFWYQQALGQGPEFLTYFQNEAQLDKSGLPSDRFFAERPEGSVSTLKIQRTQQEDSAVYLCASSSTGSNSPLHFGNGTRLTVT.

In its sample, this clone was seen a few times. The chain has TRBV21-1 and TRBJ2-2; whether TRBD2, the table's D call, matches the DNA was not checked. TRBV21-1 is a pseudogene. This CDR3 region has 14 residues. CDR3 loop: CASKESSYTGELFF. The CDR3 bases are TGTGCCAGCAAGGAGTCATCCTACACCGGGGAGCTGTTTTTT.

V usage is TRBV6-5 and J usage is TRBJ2-2; maybe TRBD2 (6 bases). The CDR3 runs 15 residues. Trimming removed 0 bases from V and 7 bases from J, with 12 bases in between. Germline V lookup: CDR1 MNHEY, CDR2 SVGAGI. DNA for the CDR3: TGTGCCAGCAGTTACTCGTCGGGAGCCGGCGGGGAGCTGTTTTTT. Its protein product is CASSYSSGAGGELFF.

This chain joins TRBV5-6 and TRBJ2-5; TRBD1 matches at 7 bases. V was pared by 3 bases and J by 1 base, with 9 bases of the junction left unmatched. The CDR3 has 16 residues. Germline CDR1 SGHDT, CDR2 YYEEEE. In nucleotides, the CDR3 is TGTGCCAGCAGCTCCCCGACCCGGGACAGCCAAGAGACCCAGTACTTC. Translated, it gives CASSSPTRDSQETQYF.

The chain has TRBV4-2 and TRBJ2-3, with 7 bases aligning to TRBD2. This CDR3 has 15 residues. From germline, CDR1 is LGHNA and CDR2 YNFKEQ. The J segment lost 2 bases and the V segment lost 0 bases, leaving 2 bases of the junction unmatched. CDR3 coding DNA: TGTGCCAGCAGCCAAGATGGGACTACCACAGATACGCAGTATTTT. This gives the protein CASSQDGTTTDTQYF.

J is TRBJ1-1 and V is TRBV3-1 (or the pseudogene TRBV3-2), with D possibly being TRBD1 (6 bases). CDR3 length: 16 residues. CDR1 LGHDT and CDR2 YNNKEL come from the germline V gene (reference sequence). The V end was cut by 1 base, the J end by 5 bases, with 17 bases between. The CDR3 nucleotides are TGTGCCAGCAGCCAAGGGGCCCTGAAGGGGGAGACTGAAGCTTTCTTT. Its translation is CASSQGALKGETEAFF.